A single sample gave rise to the 2 T cell receptor beta chains below, sequenced in a study of blood T cell repertoires in COVID-19. The protocol was immunoSEQ multiplex PCR, while the TCRdb copy is restricted to in-frame clones and leaves out a portion. The sample lists 250,000 or so clones, roughly 86% occurring once. Sequenced: peripheral blood. Every receptor here comes from a man in his forties with active or convalescent COVID-19.

This chain uses TRBV27 with TRBJ2-5; 7 bases match TRBD2. The CDR3 has 14 amino acids. The junction had 5 bases not matched to a gene; V was cut back by 2 bases and J by 5 bases. CDR1 and CDR2 (germline): MNHEY, SMNVEV (reference sequence). CDR3 loop: CASSLRRGGETQYF. In nucleotides, the CDR3 is TGTGCCAGCAGTTTAAGGAGGGGAGGGGAGACCCAGTACTTC.

V usage is TRBV2 and J usage is TRBJ2-7; TRBD1 matches at 10 bases. V dropped 4 bases and J dropped 4; count of bases not matched to a gene: 4. The germline CDR1 and CDR2 sequences are SNHLY and FYNNEI. The CDR3 totals 14 residues. CDR3 nucleotide sequence: TGTGCCAGCAGTGGACAGGGGGCGCATTACGAGCAGTACTTC. Translated, it gives CASSGQGAHYEQYF.